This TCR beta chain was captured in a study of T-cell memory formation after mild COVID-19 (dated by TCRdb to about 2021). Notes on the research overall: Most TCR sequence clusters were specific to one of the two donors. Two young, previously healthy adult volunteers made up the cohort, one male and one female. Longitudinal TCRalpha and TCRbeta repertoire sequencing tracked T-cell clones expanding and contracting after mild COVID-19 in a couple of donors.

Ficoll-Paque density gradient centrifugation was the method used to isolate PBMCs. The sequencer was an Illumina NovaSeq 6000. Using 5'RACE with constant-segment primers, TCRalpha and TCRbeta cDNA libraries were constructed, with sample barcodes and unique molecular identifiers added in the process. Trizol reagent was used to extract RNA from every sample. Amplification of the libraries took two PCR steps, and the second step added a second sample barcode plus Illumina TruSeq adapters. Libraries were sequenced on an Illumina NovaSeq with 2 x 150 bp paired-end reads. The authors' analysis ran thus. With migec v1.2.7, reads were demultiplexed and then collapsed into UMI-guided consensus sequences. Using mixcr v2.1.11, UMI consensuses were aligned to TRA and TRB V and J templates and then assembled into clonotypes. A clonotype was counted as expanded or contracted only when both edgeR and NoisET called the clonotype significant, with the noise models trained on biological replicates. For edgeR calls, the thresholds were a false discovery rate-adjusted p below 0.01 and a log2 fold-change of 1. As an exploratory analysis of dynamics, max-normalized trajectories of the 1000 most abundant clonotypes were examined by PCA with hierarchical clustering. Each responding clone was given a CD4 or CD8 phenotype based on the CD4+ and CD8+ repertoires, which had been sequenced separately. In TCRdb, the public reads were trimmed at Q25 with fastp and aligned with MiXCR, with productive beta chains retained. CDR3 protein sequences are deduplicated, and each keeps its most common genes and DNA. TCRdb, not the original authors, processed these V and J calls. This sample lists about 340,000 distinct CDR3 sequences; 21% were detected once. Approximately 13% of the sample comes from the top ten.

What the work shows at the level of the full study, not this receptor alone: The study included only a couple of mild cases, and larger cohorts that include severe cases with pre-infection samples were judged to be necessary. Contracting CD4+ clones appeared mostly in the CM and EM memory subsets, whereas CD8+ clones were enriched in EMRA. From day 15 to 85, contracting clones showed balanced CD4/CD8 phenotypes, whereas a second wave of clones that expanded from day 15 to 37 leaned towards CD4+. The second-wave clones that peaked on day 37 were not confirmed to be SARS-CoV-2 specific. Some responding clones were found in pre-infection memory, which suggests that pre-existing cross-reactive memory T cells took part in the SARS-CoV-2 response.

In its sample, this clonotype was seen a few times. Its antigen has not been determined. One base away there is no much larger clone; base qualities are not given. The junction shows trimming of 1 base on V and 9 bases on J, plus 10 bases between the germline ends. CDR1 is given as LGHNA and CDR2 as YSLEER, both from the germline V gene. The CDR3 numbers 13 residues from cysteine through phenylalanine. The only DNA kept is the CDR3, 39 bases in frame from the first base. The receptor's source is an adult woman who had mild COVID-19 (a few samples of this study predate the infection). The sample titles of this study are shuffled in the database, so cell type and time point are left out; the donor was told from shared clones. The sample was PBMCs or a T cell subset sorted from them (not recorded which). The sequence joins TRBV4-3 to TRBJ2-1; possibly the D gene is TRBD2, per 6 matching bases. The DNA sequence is TGCGCCAGCAGCCAAGGACTAGTAAGTGAGCAGTTCTTC. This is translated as CASSQGLVSEQFF.